What follows describes a single TCR beta chain. What it binds is not known. The hyperthyroidism patients had all been newly diagnosed, and their disease duration was under 2 months. Their ages ranged from 18 to 65 years. Criteria for exclusion of patients were uncontrolled infection, other autoimmune disease, pregnancy or lactation. On the basis of clinical symptoms, serum thyroxine and TRAb, thyroid ultrasound and orbital computed tomography, diagnoses were made. This record belongs to a study of T cells in Graves' hyperthyroidism and ophthalmopathy. Regions amplified from RNA transcripts were the TCR beta CDR3 regions. The HTBI primer set served for first-round RT-PCR of the TCR CDR3. Each CDR3 protein is one row after TCRdb ran MiXCR on the multiplex PCR reads. The repertoire holds approximately 500,000 distinct CDR3 sequences, with 35% to 55% as singletons. Study results and limitations: Most thyroid clonotypes with frequency above 0.001 were detected in blood.

The TCR was taken from a woman between 18 and 29 years old with Graves' hyperthyroidism. The specimen sequenced was peripheral blood or thyroid tissue (not recorded which).

CDR3 DNA sequence: TGTGCCAGCAGCCATTTACTAGCGGGAGTGGTGGAGACCCAGTACTTC. Translated, it gives CASSHLLAGVVETQYF. V usage is TRBV4-2 and J usage is TRBJ2-5, with 11 bases fitting TRBD2. The CDR3 has 16 residues. CDR1 is LGHNA, CDR2 YNFKEQ, per germline. V was clipped by 3 bases and J by 5 bases; unmatched bases: 8.